This T cell receptor beta chain is drawn from a study of monozygotic twins with inflammatory bowel disease. Study results and limitations: Compared with healthy co-twins, IBD patients showed reduced TCRbeta repertoire diversity by inverse Simpson. Varying immunosuppressive regimens may have increased patient repertoire variability.

Germline V gives CDR1 DFQATT, CDR2 SNEGSKA (reference sequence). The CDR3 consists of 16 residues. Using eight separate reactions per sample, the authors generated cDNA. With the 5' RACE reads reprocessed, TCRdb shows one record per CDR3 protein and no DNA. This sample's table reports 440,000 or so distinct CDR3 sequences. As for this clonotype: Its antigen is currently unknown.

Total RNA from whole blood was isolated with no T cell sorting. Sequencing was done on a sample of blood. This chain links TRBV20-1 with TRBJ1-2; TCRdb's assignment of TRBD1 cannot be checked, as there is no DNA. This TCR was sampled from a human donor with ulcerative colitis or Crohn's disease, or a healthy co-twin of an affected twin (not recorded which). CDR3 protein: CSAIRQRISAVYGYTF.